The 18 T cell receptor beta chains given below trace back to one sample, sequenced in a study of shared clonotypes between healthy human individuals. Profiling relied on immunoSEQ multiplex PCR, and the TCRdb table lists in-frame clones only, not all of them. The top ten clones hold 0.055% to 0.07% of a sample with hundreds of thousands of clones, about 97% of them seen once. The sample comprised naive CD4+ T cells sorted from blood. Stated subset: CD45RA+ positively selected. All receptors come from a woman in her thirties in good health.

The chain has TRBV29-1 and TRBJ2-3; D remains unclear. The CDR3 runs 12 residues. Per germline, CDR1 SQVTM and CDR2 ANQGSEA. Trimming cost V 7 bases and J 3 bases, with 11 bases left between them. In DNA, the CDR3 is TGCAGCGCCCGGAATCGTACAGATACGCAGTATTTT. Protein sequence: CSARNRTDTQYF.

The V gene is TRBV6-6, the J gene TRBJ2-3; no clear D gene. There are 16 residues in the CDR3. The germline V gene encodes CDR1 MNHNY and CDR2 SVGAGI (reference sequence). Deletions cut 6 bases from V and 5 bases from J, with 21 bases between. The CDR3 region is CASSQPQASGLDTQYF. In nucleotides, the CDR3 is TGTGCCAGCAGCCAGCCTCAAGCGAGTGGGTTAGATACGCAGTATTTT.

The CDR3 loop is CASSQDSGGFDTQYF. The CDR3 DNA is TGCGCCAGCAGCCAAGATTCGGGAGGCTTTGATACGCAGTATTTT. The chain has TRBV4-1 and TRBJ2-3, with TRBD2 matching 7 bases. Germline assignment: CDR1 MGHRA and CDR2 YSYEKL. This CDR3 comprises 15 residues. J gave up 6 bases and V 0 bases, and 6 bases lay outside the gene matches.

The genes are TRBV6-6 and TRBJ2-6; D is unresolved. CDR3 length: 12 residues. Germline V lookup: CDR1 MNHNY, CDR2 SVGAGI (reference sequence). V was shortened by 7 bases and J by 2 bases, with 3 bases between the two germline ends. The CDR3 DNA sequence: TGTGCCAGCACCACTGGGGCCAACGTCCTGACTTTC. It encodes CASTTGANVLTF.

This chain joins TRBV7-9 and TRBJ2-1, with D hard to call. CDR3 size: 9 residues. The V end lost 9 bases, the J end lost 13 bases, and 10 bases lay between the germline ends. The germline V gene encodes CDR1 SEHNR and CDR2 FQNEAQ (reference sequence). The CDR3 bases are TGTGCCAGGGAGCCTGGACAGTTCTTC. Translation gives CAREPGQFF.

The chain has TRBV28 and TRBJ2-1; tentatively, D is TRBD1 (6 bases). V lost 3 bases and J lost 5, with 11 bases in between. CDR1 and CDR2 (germline): MDHEN, SYDVKM. This CDR3 comprises 14 residues. The CDR3 sequence: CASSFMGADNEQFF. For the CDR3, the DNA is TGTGCCAGCAGTTTTATGGGGGCAGACAATGAGCAGTTCTTC.

This clone was observed a single time. The chain links TRBV28 to TRBJ1-6, with D unclear. Trimming cost V 7 bases and J 4 bases, with 8 bases left between them. Germline V CDR1 and CDR2: MDHEN, SYDVKM. This CDR3 spans 13 amino acids. As DNA, the CDR3 is TGTGCCAGCAAACTTGCTTATAATTCACCCCTCCACTTT. It translates to CASKLAYNSPLHF.

This chain links TRBV5-1 with TRBJ1-3, with D hard to call. Germline CDR1 is SGHRS and CDR2 is YFSETQ. The V end was cut by 1 base, the J end by 0 bases, with 8 bases between. This CDR3 spans 15 amino acids. The CDR3 coding sequence is TGCGCCAGCAGCTTGTCGACGTTCTCTGGAAACACCATATATTTT. Its translation is CASSLSTFSGNTIYF.

The V call is TRBV7-3, the J call TRBJ1-1; D ambiguous. V lost 2 bases and J 3 bases, leaving 10 bases between the germline ends. Germline CDR1 is SGHTA and CDR2 is FQGTGA. The CDR3 runs 14 residues. The DNA of the CDR3 is TGTGCCAGCAGCTTAGTAGGGAGGGACACTGAAGCTTTCTTT. Its translation is CASSLVGRDTEAFF.

V usage is TRBV6-5 and J usage is TRBJ2-7; TRBD1 aligns across 7 bases. The CDR3 runs 15 residues. The V segment lost 4 bases and the J segment 2 bases; nucleotides outside the gene matches: 8. Germline CDR1 MNHEY, CDR2 SVGAGI. The CDR3 sequence is CASSFDRDSPYEQYF. The CDR3 DNA follows: TGTGCCAGCAGTTTTGACCGGGACAGCCCCTACGAGCAGTACTTC.

The chain employs TRBV4-1 and TRBJ2-1, with 9 nucleotides matching TRBD2. The V and J ends lost 3 bases and 7 bases, in that order; junction bases with no gene match: 13. Germline lookup yields CDR1 MGHRA and CDR2 YSYEKL. The CDR3 runs to 17 residues. CDR3 in DNA: TGCGCCAGCAGCCACGGTAGCGGGAGCGGCCCTAATAATGAGCAGTTCTTC. Encoded protein: CASSHGSGSGPNNEQFF.

This clone was picked up a small number of times. CDR3 DNA: TGTGCCAGCAGCTTGGACCAGGACGGGAACACTGAAGCTTTCTTT. It is translated as CASSLDQDGNTEAFF. V and J are TRBV5-4 and TRBJ1-1, with D hard to call. Germline V gene lookup returns CDR1 SGHNT and CDR2 YYREEE (reference sequence). CDR3 length: 15 residues. Trimming shortened V by 0 bases and J by 1 base, and 10 bases separated the two germline ends.

This sequence joins TRBV5-1 and TRBJ2-3, with 11 bases fitting TRBD2. With V trimmed by 1 base and J by 4 bases, 5 bases remained unmatched. The CDR3 loop spans 16 amino acids. Germline CDR1 SGHRS, CDR2 YFSETQ. The CDR3 is CASSLTGTSGSDTQYF. CDR3 nucleotides: TGCGCCAGCAGCTTGACCGGGACTAGCGGATCAGATACGCAGTATTTT.

This chain connects TRBV6-5 to TRBJ1-6, with a weak D call TRBD1 (6 bases). The germline V and J ends were trimmed by 2 bases and 5 bases, with 10 bases remaining between them. CDR1 and CDR2 (germline): MNHEY, SVGAGI. This CDR3 spans 15 amino acids. The CDR3 DNA reads as TGTGCCAGCAGTTACGGAGGACAGCATAATTCACCCCTCCACTTT. Protein sequence: CASSYGGQHNSPLHF.

The J gene is TRBJ2-3, the V gene TRBV28; 7 bases are shared with TRBD2. Germline lookup yields CDR1 MDHEN and CDR2 SYDVKM. The CDR3 totals 15 residues. With 11 bases clipped from V and 4 bases from J, the junction kept 15 bases outside the gene matches. The CDR3 DNA is TGTGCCCGGACTAGACCTCCCGTTGTTGCAGATACGCAGTATTTT. It translates to CARTRPPVVADTQYF.

The chain has TRBV29-1 and TRBJ2-7; D not resolved. Germline V gene lookup returns CDR1 SQVTM and CDR2 ANQGSEA. There are 12 residues in the CDR3. Trimming removed 3 bases from V and 6 bases from J, with 12 bases in between. In nucleotides, the CDR3 is TGCAGCGTTGATGGTCCCCGCGGCGAGCAGTACTTC. Translating it yields CSVDGPRGEQYF.

The rearrangement uses TRBV27 and TRBJ2-7; D not certain. Deletions cut 6 bases from V and 5 bases from J, with 14 bases between. CDR1 and CDR2 (germline): MNHEY, SMNVEV (reference sequence). CDR3 length: 13 amino acids. CDR3 residues: CASRELGFHEQYF. In nucleotides, the CDR3 is TGTGCCAGCAGGGAATTGGGGTTCCACGAGCAGTACTTC.

The J gene is TRBJ1-5, the V gene TRBV5-1, with D hard to call. Germline CDR1 reads SGHRS; CDR2 reads YFSETQ. Trimming removed 0 bases from V and 2 bases from J, with 6 bases in between. The CDR3 totals 14 residues. CDR3 sequence: CASSLGPRNQPQHF. The CDR3 coding sequence is TGCGCCAGCAGCTTGGGACCGCGCAATCAGCCCCAGCATTTT.